These T cell receptor beta chains were read from a single sample in a study of T cell changes during pregnancy in multiple sclerosis. Here immunoSEQ multiplex PCR was the method, and the copy in TCRdb shows in-frame clones only, minus some. The sample has under 50,000 clones; 90% to 95% are singletons. Sequences were derived from CD4+ T cells from peripheral blood mononuclear cells, sampled in the second trimester of pregnancy. The receptor source for this set is a female donor in good health, enrolled as a control in a pregnancy study. Each CDR3 is given without its conserved first and last residue.

12,TRBV4-3,TRBJ2-7,ASSPTLLGYEQY
12,TRBV5-5,TRBJ2-3,ASSLSSSTDTQY
11,TRBV11-1,TRBJ2-7,ASSRAGGGEQY
13,TRBV4-1,TRBJ1-2,ASSHLRQGSYGYT
12,TRBV6-1,TRBJ1-1,ASPKRQGNTEAF
12,TRBV6-5,TRBJ2-3,ATKGLAHTDTQY
16,TRBV7-2,TRBJ2-3,ASSLTASGGASTDTQY
10,TRBV28,TRBJ1-2,ASSLLLYGYT
12,TRBV19,TRBJ2-4,ASSTTGKGNIQY
13,TRBV4-3,TRBJ2-7,ASSAQPGVKYEQY
12,TRBV7-2,TRBJ1-1,ASTLDYRDTEAF
9,TRBV6-6,TRBJ2-7,ASSPSYEQY